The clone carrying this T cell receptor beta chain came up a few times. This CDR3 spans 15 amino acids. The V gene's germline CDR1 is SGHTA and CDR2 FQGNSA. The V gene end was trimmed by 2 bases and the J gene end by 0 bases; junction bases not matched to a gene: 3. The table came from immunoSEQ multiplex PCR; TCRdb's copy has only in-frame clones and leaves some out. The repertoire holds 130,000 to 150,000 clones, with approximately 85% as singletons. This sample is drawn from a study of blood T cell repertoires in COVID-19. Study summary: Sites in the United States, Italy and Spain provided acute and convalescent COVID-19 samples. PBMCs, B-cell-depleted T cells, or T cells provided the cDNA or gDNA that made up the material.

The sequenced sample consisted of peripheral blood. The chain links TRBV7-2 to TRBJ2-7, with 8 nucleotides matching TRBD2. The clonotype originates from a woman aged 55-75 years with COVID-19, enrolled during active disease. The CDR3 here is CASSLSGGSSYEQYF. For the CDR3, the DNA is TGTGCCAGCAGCTTAAGCGGGGGAAGCTCCTACGAGCAGTACTTC.